Shown below are 19 T cell receptor beta chains from a single sample sequenced in a study of control samples from healthy donors and cancer patients. Libraries were prepared by immunoSEQ multiplex PCR; TCRdb keeps only in-frame clonotypes and omits some of them. This table holds 260,000 or so clones, over 70% found once. Sequencing used PBMCs. Source of these receptors: a woman aged 60 to 75 with lung cancer.

A single count supports this clone. The rearrangement joins TRBV28 to TRBJ2-3; the match to TRBD2 covers 13 bases. Looked up from germline, CDR1 is MDHEN and CDR2 is SYDVKM. Trimming removed 6 bases from V and 3 bases from J; junction bases left unmatched: 3. CDR3 size: 15 residues. This CDR3 reads CASSRTSGRTDTQYF. The DNA for the CDR3 is TGTGCCAGCAGCCGGACTAGCGGGAGAACAGATACGCAGTATTTT.

This clone has more than one count but fewer than ten. V gene TRBV5-1 combines with J gene TRBJ1-2; a weak D match, TRBD1 (6 bases). Trimming left V 0 bases short and J 8 bases short, with 20 bases between. Germline values: CDR1 SGHRS, CDR2 YFSETQ. CDR3 length: 16 amino acids. In DNA, the CDR3 is TGCGCCAGCAGCTTGGCGGTCGTACAGGGACTTCGGGGCTACACCTTC. This codes for CASSLAVVQGLRGYTF.

This clone showed up just a few times. The chain links TRBV3-1 (or the pseudogene TRBV3-2) to TRBJ2-5; D gene unclear. V was trimmed by 1 base and J by 5 bases, leaving 11 bases between them. CDR3 length: 14 amino acids. Germline CDR1 reads LGHDT; CDR2 reads YNNKEL (reference sequence). As DNA, the CDR3 is TGTGCCAGCAGCCAAGGTCCAGGTGGGGAGACCCAGTACTTC. It specifies CASSQGPGGETQYF.

With respect to this clone: Germline is not matched at one junction end, which may reflect a read error. CDR3 loop: CAPSRGTRGGAHNEQFF. The CDR3, as DNA: TGTGCCCCCAGCAGGGGGACTCGCGGGGGGGCTCACAATGAGCAGTTCTTC. V and J are TRBV15 and TRBJ2-1, with TRBD2 identical over 9 bases. CDR3 length: 17 amino acids. Germline V gene sequence: CDR1 LNHNV, CDR2 YYDKDF (reference sequence). The full variable domain, with the rest looked up from reference TRBV15 and TRBJ2-1, is DAMVIQNPRYQVTQFGKPVTLSCSQTLNHNVMYWYQQKSSQAPKLLFHYYDKDFNNEADTPDNFQSRRPNTSFCFLDIRSPGLGDTAMYLCAPSRGTRGGAHNEQFFGPGTRLTVL.

The genes are TRBV3-1 (or the pseudogene TRBV3-2) and TRBJ2-2; D is ambiguous. Germline V gene sequence: CDR1 LGHDT, CDR2 YNNKEL (reference sequence). The CDR3 loop spans 14 amino acids. Trimming removed 2 bases from V and 0 bases from J, with 4 bases in between. The CDR3: CASSQLANTGELFF. CDR3 DNA: TGTGCCAGCAGCCAACTAGCGAACACCGGGGAGCTGTTTTTT.

The count of this clone is one. This sequence joins TRBV3-1 (or the pseudogene TRBV3-2) and TRBJ1-4; D not resolved. Germline loops: CDR1 LGHDT, CDR2 YNNKEL (reference sequence). V was shortened by 0 bases and J by 11 bases, with 10 bases between the two germline ends. CDR3 size: 13 residues. The CDR3 nucleotides are TGTGCCAGCAGCCAAGAACCGGCTGGGAAACTGTTTTTT. Its protein product is CASSQEPAGKLFF.

This chain joins TRBV5-1 and TRBJ2-1; 9 bases agree with TRBD2. The length of the CDR3 is 15 residues. Trimming took 2 bases from V and 5 from J; bases not matched to a gene: 5. Germline V gene sequence: CDR1 SGHRS, CDR2 YFSETQ. The CDR3 is CASSFVREGDNEQFF. CDR3 in DNA: TGCGCCAGCAGCTTCGTGCGGGAGGGCGACAATGAGCAGTTCTTC.

The chain carries TRBV3-1 (or the pseudogene TRBV3-2) and TRBJ1-4; 7 bases line up with TRBD1. J was trimmed by 7 bases and V by 3 bases; bases with no gene match: 8. CDR1 is LGHDT, CDR2 YNNKEL, per germline (reference sequence). This CDR3 has 15 residues. The CDR3 coding sequence is TGTGCCAGCAGCCAGAGGGGCTGGGACAGTGAAAAACTGTTTTTT. It yields the protein CASSQRGWDSEKLFF.

V is TRBV21-1 and J is TRBJ1-1. TRBV21-1 is reported as a pseudogene. This CDR3 has 17 residues. CDR3 amino acids: CASSKGTSSVFDTEAFF. The DNA for the CDR3 is TGTGCCAGCAGCAAAGGGACCTCCTCCGTCTTTGACACTGAAGCTTTCTTT.

To note about this clone: Other DNA sequences in the sample encode the same CDR3. J is TRBJ1-3 and V is TRBV6-6; a weak D match, TRBD1 (5 bases). V lost 6 bases and J 2 bases, leaving 5 bases between the germline ends. Germline CDR1 reads MNHNY; CDR2 reads SVGAGI (reference sequence). The CDR3 length is 12 residues. The CDR3 coding sequence is TGTGCCAGCAGGGGGCCTGGAAACACCATATATTTT. This codes for CASRGPGNTIYF.

The chain couples TRBV19 to TRBJ1-5; D not resolved. In germline, CDR1 is LNHDA, CDR2 SQIVND (reference sequence). This CDR3 has 15 amino acids. V lost 8 bases and J 1 base, leaving 15 bases between the germline ends. CDR3 in DNA: TGTGCCAGTCACTTAGGGCAGGTGAGCAATCAGCCCCAGCATTTT. This codes for CASHLGQVSNQPQHF.

The V and J genes are TRBV10-3 and TRBJ1-1, with D maybe TRBD1 (6 bases). The germline V gene has CDR1 ENHRY and CDR2 SYGVKD. V lost 4 bases and J 5 bases, leaving 14 bases between the germline ends. There are 14 residues in the CDR3. The CDR3 bases are TGTGCCATCAGTGGACAGGAGGGGGGTACTGAAGCTTTCTTT. Its translation is CAISGQEGGTEAFF.

V and J are TRBV7-3 and TRBJ1-2; no firm D call. Per the germline V gene, CDR1 is SGHTA and CDR2 is FQGTGA. V dropped 8 bases and J dropped 6 bases, with 7 bases sitting between them. The CDR3 contains 10 residues. DNA of the CDR3: TGTGCCAGCCACACACATGGCTACACCTTC. It is translated as CASHTHGYTF.

V and J are TRBV6-6 and TRBJ2-5; no firm D call. The V end lost 5 bases, the J end lost 5 bases, and 9 bases lay between the germline ends. This CDR3 is built from 12 residues. Germline CDR1 reads MNHNY; CDR2 reads SVGAGI (reference sequence). CDR3 DNA sequence: TGTGCCAGCAGTCCCCTCGGGGAGACCCAGTACTTC. Encoded protein: CASSPLGETQYF.

This clone was picked up a small number of times. CDR3 nucleotide sequence: TGTGCCAGCAGTTCAAGGGACAGCTCCTACGAGCAGTACTTC. As protein: CASSSRDSSYEQYF. The genes are TRBV28 and TRBJ2-7; 7 bases align to TRBD1. V gave up 4 bases and J gave up 0 bases; unmatched junction bases: 3. Germline CDR1 MDHEN, CDR2 SYDVKM. The CDR3 covers 14 residues.

The V gene is TRBV10-3, the J gene TRBJ2-7, with 9 bases that match TRBD2. The CDR3 is made up of 16 amino acids. The V gene end was trimmed by 2 bases and the J gene end by 0 bases; junction bases not matched to a gene: 5. The germline V gene encodes CDR1 ENHRY and CDR2 SYGVKD. CDR3 sequence: CAISEGLAGASYEQYF. The CDR3 coding sequence is TGTGCCATCAGTGAGGGTTTAGCGGGGGCCTCCTACGAGCAGTACTTC.

Only a few counts were recorded for this clone. The rearrangement joins TRBV5-5 to TRBJ2-2; the D is unclear. CDR1 SGHKS and CDR2 YYEKEE come from the germline V gene (reference sequence). The CDR3 contains 14 residues. V lost 0 bases, J lost 4 bases, and 7 bases lay in between. CDR3 coding DNA: TGTGCCAGCAGCTTGGCCGCGCCCACCGGGGAGCTGTTTTTT. This gives the protein CASSLAAPTGELFF.

The J gene is TRBJ1-5, the V gene TRBV12-3 or TRBV12-4, with D hard to call. The CDR3 contains 13 residues. V shed 3 bases and J shed 4 bases, with 7 bases lying between them. In DNA form, the CDR3 reads TGTGCCAGCAGTTTTGATAGAAATCAGCCCCAGCATTTT. Translated: CASSFDRNQPQHF.

This clone was seen a few times. V usage is TRBV10-1 and J usage is TRBJ1-1, with D possibly matching TRBD1 (6 bases). From germline, CDR1 is WNHNN and CDR2 SYGVQD (reference sequence). The CDR3 contains 13 residues. V lost 3 bases to trimming and J lost 5 bases, with 10 bases between them. The DNA of the CDR3 is TGCGCCAGCAGTGAACAGGGAGTGACTGAAGCTTTCTTT. This gives the protein CASSEQGVTEAFF.